This T cell receptor (beta chain) was sequenced for a study of cytomegalovirus exposure and HLA in healthy donors. Study-level findings and limits: Across donors, sequencing depth was assumed by presence/absence analyses to be roughly uniform. Prior analysis indicated that the majority of TCR beta V segments exhibited productivity approximately 90% or approximately 30% of the time. TCR beta V- and J-gene trimming was later associated with a missense DCLRE1C variant.

CDR3 length equals 13 residues. Trimming at V came to 7 bases and at J to 0 bases, leaving 1 base not matched to a gene. CDR1 and CDR2 from the germline V gene are MNHNY and SVGAGI (reference sequence). This PCR relied on a set of 60 Vbeta primers and 13 Jbeta primers. Only in-frame clones appear in the TCRdb table, and some are missing; sequencing was by immunoSEQ multiplex PCR. The sample yields tens of thousands of clones, roughly nine tenths seen once. This clone has only a few counts. Its antigen remains unknown. The chain couples TRBV6-6 to TRBJ2-3; 7 bases align to TRBD1. The sample comprised PBMCs. The source is a woman aged 40 to 49 in good health and CMV-seropositive. CDR3 sequence (DNA): TGTGCCAGCATGGGACAGAGCACAGATACGCAGTATTTT. Its protein product is CASMGQSTDTQYF.